A selection of T cell receptor beta chains follows, all from one sample in a study of blood T cell repertoires in COVID-19. The method was immunoSEQ multiplex PCR; TCRdb's version includes in-frame clones alone and lacks a portion of them. In the table there are some 120,000 clones, around four fifths of which are singletons. Sequencing used peripheral blood. Every receptor here comes from a human donor in a cohort sampled during active COVID-19. The CDR3 runs from the conserved cysteine through the conserved F or W. Fields, in order: V gene, D gene, clone size, J gene, CDR3 DNA, CDR3 protein. A D gene is named only where the DNA matches it firmly. Not all rows give a size; the values are once, few, many and, for expanded clones, a class.

TRBV6-5	TRBD1	NA	TRBJ1-4	TGTGCCAGCAGTCCGGGACAGGGAGGTAATGAAAAACTGTTTTTT	CASSPGQGGNEKLFF
TRBV27	TRBD1	many	TRBJ2-7	TGTGCCAGCAGTTTATCATTCGGGCAGGGGGCCCACGAGCAGTACTTC	CASSLSFGQGAHEQYF
TRBV6-5	NA	NA	TRBJ1-5	TGTGCCAGCAGCGGAGACAGGAATAGCAATCAGCCCCAGCATTTT	CASSGDRNSNQPQHF
TRBV15	NA	NA	TRBJ2-2	TGTGCCACCAGCAGGCAGTCCACCGGGGAGCTGTTTTTT	CATSRQSTGELFF
TRBV7-8	TRBD1	NA	TRBJ1-2	TGTGCCAGCAGCCAAACAGGGGGTCTAAACTATGGCTACACCTTC	CASSQTGGLNYGYTF
TRBV3-1/TRBV3-2	NA	NA	TRBJ2-1	TGTGCCAGCAGCCAAGGGGCAGGGATGTACAATGAGCAGTTCTTC	CASSQGAGMYNEQFF
TRBV11-2	NA	NA	TRBJ1-2	TGTGCCAGCAGCGAGAACTATGGCTACACCTTC	CASSENYGYTF
TRBV3-1/TRBV3-2	NA	once	TRBJ1-2	TGTGCCAGCAGCCAAGAGTCGCAGGGATATGGCTACACCTTC	CASSQESQGYGYTF
TRBV5-1	TRBD2	NA	TRBJ2-3	TGCGCCAGCAGCTTGAAGTTAGCGGGGGGCGGAGATACGCAGTATTTT	CASSLKLAGGGDTQYF
TRBV7-2	NA	NA	TRBJ2-2	TGTGCCAGCAGCCAAAGGCATGGCGGGACTAACACCGGGGAGCTGTTTTTT	CASSQRHGGTNTGELFF
TRBV6-5	TRBD2	NA	TRBJ2-3	TGTGCCAGCAGTTTGGGACTAGCGCAGAGCACAGATACGCAGTATTTT	CASSLGLAQSTDTQYF
TRBV18	TRBD1	NA	TRBJ2-2	TGTGCCAGCTCACCTACAGGGGCCGGGGAGCTGTTTTTT	CASSPTGAGELFF
TRBV19	TRBD1	NA	TRBJ2-6	TGTGCCAGTAGTAACAGGGGGACGTTGTCTGGGGCCAACGTCCTGACTTTC	CASSNRGTLSGANVLTF
TRBV18	TRBD1	NA	TRBJ2-1	TGTGCCAGCTCCACAACAGGGGGCTCCTACAATGAGCAGTTCTTC	CASSTTGGSYNEQFF
TRBV15	TRBD1	NA	TRBJ2-5	TGTGCCACCAGCAGAGTTACCGAAGGGACAGGGTATCAAGAGACCCAGTACTTC	CATSRVTEGTGYQETQYF
TRBV19	TRBD1	NA	TRBJ2-7	TGTGCCACCAACGGACAGGGATCGAGGGAGCAGTACTTC	CATNGQGSREQYF
TRBV2	NA	NA	TRBJ2-5	TGTGCCAGCAGCCGTACTCAAGAGACCCAGTACTTC	CASSRTQETQYF
TRBV7-8	TRBD1	NA	TRBJ2-3	TGTGCCAGCAGCTTATCACAGGGGGTCACAGATACGCAGTATTTT	CASSLSQGVTDTQYF